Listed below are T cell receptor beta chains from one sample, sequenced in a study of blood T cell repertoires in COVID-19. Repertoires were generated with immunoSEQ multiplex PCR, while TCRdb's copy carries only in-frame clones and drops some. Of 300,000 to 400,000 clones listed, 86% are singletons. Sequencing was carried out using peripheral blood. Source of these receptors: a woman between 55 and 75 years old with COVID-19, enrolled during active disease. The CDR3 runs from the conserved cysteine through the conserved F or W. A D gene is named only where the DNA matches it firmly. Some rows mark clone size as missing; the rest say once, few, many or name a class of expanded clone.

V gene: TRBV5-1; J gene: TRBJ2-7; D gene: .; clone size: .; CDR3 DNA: TGCGCCAGCAGCCCCGGACTAAACGAGCAGTACTTC; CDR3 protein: CASSPGLNEQYF
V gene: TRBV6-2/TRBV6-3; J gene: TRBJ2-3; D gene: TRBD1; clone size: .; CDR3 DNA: TGTGCCAGCAGTTACAATGGGGACAGGGCCCTTTCAAGCACAGATACGCAGTATTTT; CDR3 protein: CASSYNGDRALSSTDTQYF
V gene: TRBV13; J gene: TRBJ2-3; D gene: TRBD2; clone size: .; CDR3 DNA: TGTGCCAGCAGCCAGACTAGCGCCTCCAACACAGATACGCAGTATTTT; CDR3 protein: CASSQTSASNTDTQYF
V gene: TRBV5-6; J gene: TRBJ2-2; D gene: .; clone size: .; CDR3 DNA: TGTGCCAGCAGCCTCCGCGGACAGCCCCTTCTTTTTTTT; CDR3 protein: CASSLRGQPLLFF
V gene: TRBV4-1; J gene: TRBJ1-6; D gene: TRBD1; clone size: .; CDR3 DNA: TGCGCCAGCAGCCAACTCAGGGGGGCGGGTAATTCACCCCTCCACTTT; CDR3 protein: CASSQLRGAGNSPLHF
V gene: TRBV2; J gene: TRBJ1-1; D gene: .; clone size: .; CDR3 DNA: TGTGCCAGCAATATGGTTGGAGGTGAAGCTTTCTTT; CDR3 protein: CASNMVGGEAFF
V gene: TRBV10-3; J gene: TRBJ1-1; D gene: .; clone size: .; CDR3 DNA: TGTGCCATCAGTGGACAGATGAACACTGAAGCTTTCTTT; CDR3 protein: CAISGQMNTEAFF
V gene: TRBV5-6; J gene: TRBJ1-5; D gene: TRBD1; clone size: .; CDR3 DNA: TGTGCCAGCAGCATTGGGACAGTCCATAGCAATCAGCCCCAGCATTTT; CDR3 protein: CASSIGTVHSNQPQHF
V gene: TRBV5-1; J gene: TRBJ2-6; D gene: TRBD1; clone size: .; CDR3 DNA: TGCGCCAGCAGCGCGACCGGGACAGGGCGCTCTGGGGCCAACGTCCTGACTTTC; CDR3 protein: CASSATGTGRSGANVLTF
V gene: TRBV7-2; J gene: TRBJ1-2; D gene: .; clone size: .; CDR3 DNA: TGTGCCAGCAGCCCCCGAGCCACTCCCTATGGCTACACCTTC; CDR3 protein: CASSPRATPYGYTF
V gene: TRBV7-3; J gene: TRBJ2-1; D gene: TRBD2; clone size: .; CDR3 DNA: TGTGCCAGCAGCCCTAGCGGCTCCTACAATGAGCAGTTCTTC; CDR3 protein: CASSPSGSYNEQFF
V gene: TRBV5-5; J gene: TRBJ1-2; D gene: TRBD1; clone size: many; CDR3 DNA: TGTGCCAGCAGCTTGGACGGGACAGGGAGGCACACCTTC; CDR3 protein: CASSLDGTGRHTF
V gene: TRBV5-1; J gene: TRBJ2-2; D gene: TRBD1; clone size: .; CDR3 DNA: TGCGCCAGCAGGGGGACAGGTCGAGACACCGGGGAGCTGTTTTTT; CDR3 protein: CASRGTGRDTGELFF
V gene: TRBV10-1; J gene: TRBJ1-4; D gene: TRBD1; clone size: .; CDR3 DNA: TGCGCCAGCAGCCCGGGACAGTCTAATGAAAAACTGTTTTTT; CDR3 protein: CASSPGQSNEKLFF
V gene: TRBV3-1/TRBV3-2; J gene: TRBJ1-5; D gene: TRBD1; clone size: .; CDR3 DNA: TGTGCCAGCAGCCAAAGTCAGGGGGTTAATCAGCCCCAGCATTTT; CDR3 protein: CASSQSQGVNQPQHF
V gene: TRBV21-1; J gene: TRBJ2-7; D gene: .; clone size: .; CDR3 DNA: TGTGCCAGCAGCCCGGGGGGGGTGGACTTC; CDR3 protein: CASSPGGVDF
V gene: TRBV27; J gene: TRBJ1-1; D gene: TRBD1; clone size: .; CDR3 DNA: TGTGCCAGCAGTTTATATTATGATGTGGGAAACCAGGGACAGAGGAACACTGAAGCTTTCTTT; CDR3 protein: CASSLYYDVGNQGQRNTEAFF
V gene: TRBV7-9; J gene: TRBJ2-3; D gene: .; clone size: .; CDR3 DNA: TGTGCCAGCAGCCAGACAGATACGCAGTATTTT; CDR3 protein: CASSQTDTQYF
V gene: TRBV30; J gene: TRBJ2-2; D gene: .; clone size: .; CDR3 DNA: TGTGCCTGGAGCCTGACCGGGGGCACCGGGGAGCTGTTTTTT; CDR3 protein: CAWSLTGGTGELFF
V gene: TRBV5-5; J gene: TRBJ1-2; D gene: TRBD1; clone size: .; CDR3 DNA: TGTGCCAGCAGCCTATCGGGACAGGCTTTTGATGGCTACACCTTC; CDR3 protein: CASSLSGQAFDGYTF
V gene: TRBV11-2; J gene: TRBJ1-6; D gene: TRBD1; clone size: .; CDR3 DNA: TGTGCCAGCAGTCGATACCGTATAGGACAGGGAAAAATTAGCTCCTATAATTCACCCCTCCACTTT; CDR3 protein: CASSRYRIGQGKISSYNSPLHF
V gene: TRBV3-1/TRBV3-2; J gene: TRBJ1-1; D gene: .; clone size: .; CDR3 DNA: TGTGCCAGCAGCTCTACGGAGAGGGGGACTGAAGCTTTCTTT; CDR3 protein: CASSSTERGTEAFF
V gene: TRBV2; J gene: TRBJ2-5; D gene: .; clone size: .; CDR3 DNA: TGTGCCAGCAGTGAAGGTCGCCAGGGAGAGACCCAGTACTTC; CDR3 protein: CASSEGRQGETQYF
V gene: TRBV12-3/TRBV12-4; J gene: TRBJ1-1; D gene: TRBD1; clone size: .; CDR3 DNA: TGTGCCAGCAGCATTACAGGGGGTACTGAAGCTTTCTTT; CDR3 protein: CASSITGGTEAFF
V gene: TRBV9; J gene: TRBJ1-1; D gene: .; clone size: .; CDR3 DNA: TGTGCCAGCAGCGTCAAGGCGGGAACTGAAGCTTTCTTT; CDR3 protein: CASSVKAGTEAFF
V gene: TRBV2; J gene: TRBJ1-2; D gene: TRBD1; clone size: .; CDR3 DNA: TGTGCCAGCAGTGAACGCAGGGGGAATGGCTACACCTTC; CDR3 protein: CASSERRGNGYTF
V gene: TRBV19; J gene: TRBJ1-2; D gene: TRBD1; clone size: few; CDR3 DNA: TGTGCCAGTGGACGGACAGGGGTGGATTTGGGCGGCTACACCTTC; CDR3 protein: CASGRTGVDLGGYTF
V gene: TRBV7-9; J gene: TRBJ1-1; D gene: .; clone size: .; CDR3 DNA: TGTGCCAGCAGCTTTCCAGGGGCAGGGGTTGAAGCTTTCTTT; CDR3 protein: CASSFPGAGVEAFF
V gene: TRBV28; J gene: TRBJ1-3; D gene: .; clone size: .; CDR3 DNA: TGTGCCAGCACCCCATCGGGGTACCCTGGAAACACCATATATTTT; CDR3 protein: CASTPSGYPGNTIYF
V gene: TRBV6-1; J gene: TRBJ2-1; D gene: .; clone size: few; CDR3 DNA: TGTGCCAGCAGTGAAGGACCAGGGGTCGATGAGCAGTTCTTC; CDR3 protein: CASSEGPGVDEQFF